This T cell receptor (beta chain) was captured in a study of sequential checkpoint blockade in melanoma. About the study: Each arm's sequence ended with maintenance nivolumab.

Method: immunoSEQ multiplex PCR; TCRdb's copy keeps in-frame clones and lacks some. The sample includes some 11,000 clones, almost 80% of them seen just once. The treatment was: randomized to nivolumab then ipilimumab (arm A) or the reverse (arm B). No patient had prior DNA-damaging chemotherapy. Sorted cells were live CD3+CD8+, lacking CD19 and CD56, from PBMCs. The CDR3 has 17 amino acids. Germline V gene sequence: CDR1 LGHNA, CDR2 YSLEER. The trim removed 0 bases at V and 9 bases at J, leaving 9 bases unmatched. Here the sequenced sample was CD8+ T cells sorted from blood (inferred from file names), taken from a patient given nivolumab and ipilimumab in sequence. The TCR comes from a human donor with melanoma. The chain combines TRBV4-3 with TRBJ2-1; 12 bases fit TRBD2. This CDR3 is CASSQDGLAGGPGEQFF. For the CDR3, the DNA is TGCGCCAGCAGCCAAGATGGCCTAGCGGGAGGGCCGGGTGAGCAGTTCTTC.